This T cell receptor (beta chain) was profiled in a study of blood T cell repertoires in COVID-19. The assay was immunoSEQ multiplex PCR, and TCRdb's table has in-frame clones only and misses some. The table lists about 120,000 clones, approximately 85% of them singletons. V lost 6 bases and J 3 bases, leaving 20 bases between the germline ends. The CDR3 has 15 amino acids. Germline V gene data show CDR1 as SQVTM and CDR2 as ANQGSEA. This receptor was identified in a man older than 75 with acute or convalescent COVID-19. The chain is built from TRBV29-1 and TRBJ1-2, with D possibly matching TRBD1 (5 bases). The sequencing input was peripheral blood. The CDR3, as DNA: TGCAGCGTCGGGGGGAGTCCCTCGTTGGACTATGGCTACACCTTC. Its translation: CSVGGSPSLDYGYTF.